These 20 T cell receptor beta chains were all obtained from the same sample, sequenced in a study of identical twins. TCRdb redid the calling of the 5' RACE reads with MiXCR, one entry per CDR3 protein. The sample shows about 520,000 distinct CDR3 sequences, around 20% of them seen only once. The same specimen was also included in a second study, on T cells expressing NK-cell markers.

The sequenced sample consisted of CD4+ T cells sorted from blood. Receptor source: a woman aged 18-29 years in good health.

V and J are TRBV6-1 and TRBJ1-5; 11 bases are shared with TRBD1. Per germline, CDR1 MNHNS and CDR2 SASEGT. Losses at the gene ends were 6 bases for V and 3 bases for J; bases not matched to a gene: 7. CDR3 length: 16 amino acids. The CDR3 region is CASSAGTGGHNQPQHF. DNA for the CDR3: TGTGCCAGCAGCGCCGGGACAGGGGGACACAATCAGCCCCAGCATTTT.

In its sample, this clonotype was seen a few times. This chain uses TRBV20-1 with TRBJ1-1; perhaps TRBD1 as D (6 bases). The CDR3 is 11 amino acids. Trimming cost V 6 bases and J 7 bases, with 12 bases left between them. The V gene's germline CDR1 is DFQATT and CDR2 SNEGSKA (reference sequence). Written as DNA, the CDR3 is TGCAGTGCCATTGGACAGAATGAAGCTTTCTTT. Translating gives CSAIGQNEAFF.

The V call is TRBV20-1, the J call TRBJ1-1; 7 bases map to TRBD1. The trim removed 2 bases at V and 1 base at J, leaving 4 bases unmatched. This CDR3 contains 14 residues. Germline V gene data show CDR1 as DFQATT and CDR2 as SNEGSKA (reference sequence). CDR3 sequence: CSARRGQENTEAFF. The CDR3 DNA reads TGCAGTGCTAGACGAGGACAGGAGAACACTGAAGCTTTCTTT.

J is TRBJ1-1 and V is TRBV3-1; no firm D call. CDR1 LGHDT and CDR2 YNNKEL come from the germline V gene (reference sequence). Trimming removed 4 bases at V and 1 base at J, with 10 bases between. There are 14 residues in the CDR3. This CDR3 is CASSLEAENTEAFF. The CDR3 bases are TGTGCCAGCAGCCTAGAAGCAGAGAACACTGAAGCTTTCTTT.

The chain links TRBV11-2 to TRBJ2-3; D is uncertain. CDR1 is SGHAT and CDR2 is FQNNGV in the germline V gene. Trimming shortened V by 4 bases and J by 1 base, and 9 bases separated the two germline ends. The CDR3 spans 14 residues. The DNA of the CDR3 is TGTGCCAGCAGCTCTTACGGTCGCACAGATACGCAGTATTTT. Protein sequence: CASSSYGRTDTQYF.

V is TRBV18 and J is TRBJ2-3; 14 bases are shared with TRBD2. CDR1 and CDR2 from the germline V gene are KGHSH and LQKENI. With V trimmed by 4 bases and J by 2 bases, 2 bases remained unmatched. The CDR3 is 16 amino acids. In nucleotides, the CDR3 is TGTGCCAGCTCACAGACTAGCGGGGGGGCCACAGATACGCAGTATTTT. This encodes CASSQTSGGATDTQYF.

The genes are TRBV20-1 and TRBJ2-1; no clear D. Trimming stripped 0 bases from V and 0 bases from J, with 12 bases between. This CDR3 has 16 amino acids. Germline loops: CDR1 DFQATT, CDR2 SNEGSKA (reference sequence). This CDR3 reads CSARDRPSLSYNEQFF. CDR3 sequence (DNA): TGCAGTGCTAGAGATAGACCTTCTCTCTCCTACAATGAGCAGTTCTTC.

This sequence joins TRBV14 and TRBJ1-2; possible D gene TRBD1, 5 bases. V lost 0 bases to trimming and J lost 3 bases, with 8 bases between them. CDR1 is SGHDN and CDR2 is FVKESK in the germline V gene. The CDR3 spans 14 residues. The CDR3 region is CASSQDGRDYGYTF. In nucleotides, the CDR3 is TGTGCCAGCAGCCAAGATGGCAGGGACTATGGCTACACCTTC.

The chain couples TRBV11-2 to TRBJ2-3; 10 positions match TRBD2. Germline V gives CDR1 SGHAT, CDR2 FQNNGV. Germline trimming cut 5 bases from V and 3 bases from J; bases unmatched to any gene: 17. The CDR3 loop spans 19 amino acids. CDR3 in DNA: TGTGCCAGCAGCGCTCGGGCCATAATAGCGGGAGGAGGTACAGATACGCAGTATTTT. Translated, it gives CASSARAIIAGGGTDTQYF.

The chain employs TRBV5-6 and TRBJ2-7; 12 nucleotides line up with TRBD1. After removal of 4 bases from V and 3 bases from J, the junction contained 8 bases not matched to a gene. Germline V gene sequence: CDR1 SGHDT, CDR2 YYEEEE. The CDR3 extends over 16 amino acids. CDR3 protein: CASSPGTGGIYYEQYF. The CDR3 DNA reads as TGTGCCAGCAGCCCCGGGACAGGGGGCATCTACTACGAGCAGTACTTC.

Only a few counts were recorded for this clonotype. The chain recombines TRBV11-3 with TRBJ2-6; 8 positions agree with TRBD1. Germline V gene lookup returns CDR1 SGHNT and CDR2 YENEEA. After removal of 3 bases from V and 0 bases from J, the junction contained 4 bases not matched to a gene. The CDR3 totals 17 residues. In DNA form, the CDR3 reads TGTGCCAGCAGCTTCGGACAGGGAAACTCTGGGGCCAACGTCCTGACTTTC. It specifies CASSFGQGNSGANVLTF.

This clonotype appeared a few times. CDR3 sequence: CASSLGMAVGQYF. The CDR3 DNA sequence: TGCGCCAGCAGCCTGGGGATGGCTGTGGGACAGTACTTC. The chain links TRBV5-1 to TRBJ2-7; D is unresolved. Germline CDR1 reads SGHRS; CDR2 reads YFSETQ. V shed 4 bases and J shed 10 bases, with 18 bases lying between them. The CDR3 is 13 residues long.

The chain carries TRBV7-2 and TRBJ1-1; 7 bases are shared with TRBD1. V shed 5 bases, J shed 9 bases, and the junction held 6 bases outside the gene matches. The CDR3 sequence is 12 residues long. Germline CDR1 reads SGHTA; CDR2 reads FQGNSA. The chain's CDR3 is CASSLRQGKAFF. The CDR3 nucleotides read TGTGCCAGCAGCCTCCGACAGGGAAAAGCTTTCTTT.

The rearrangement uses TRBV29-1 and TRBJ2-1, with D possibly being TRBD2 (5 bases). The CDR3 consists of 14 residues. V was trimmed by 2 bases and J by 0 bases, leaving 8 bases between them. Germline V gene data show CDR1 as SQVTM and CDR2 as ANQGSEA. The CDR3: CSVESGFSYNEQFF. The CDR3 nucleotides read TGCAGCGTTGAAAGCGGATTCTCCTACAATGAGCAGTTCTTC.

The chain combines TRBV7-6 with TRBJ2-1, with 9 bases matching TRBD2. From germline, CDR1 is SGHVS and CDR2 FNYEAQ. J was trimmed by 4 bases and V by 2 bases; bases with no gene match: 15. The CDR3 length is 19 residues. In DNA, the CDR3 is TGTGCCAGCAGCTTAAGTGGGGCTACGGCGGGAGGGTATTACAATGAGCAGTTCTTC. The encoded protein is CASSLSGATAGGYYNEQFF.

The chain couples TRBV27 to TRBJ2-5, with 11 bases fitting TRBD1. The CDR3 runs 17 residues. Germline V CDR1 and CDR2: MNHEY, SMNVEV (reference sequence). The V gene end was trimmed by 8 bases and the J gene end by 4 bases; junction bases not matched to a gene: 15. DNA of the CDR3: TGTGCCAGCGGCCGATACCGGCTGGGACAGGGGGTAGAGACCCAGTACTTC. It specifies CASGRYRLGQGVETQYF.

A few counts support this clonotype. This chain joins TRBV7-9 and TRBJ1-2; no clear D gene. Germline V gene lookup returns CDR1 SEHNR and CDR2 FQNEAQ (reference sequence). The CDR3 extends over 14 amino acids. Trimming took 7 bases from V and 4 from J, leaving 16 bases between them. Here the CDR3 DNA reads TGTGCCAGCAAATCTATGGCAGACTCCTATGGCTACACCTTC. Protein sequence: CASKSMADSYGYTF.

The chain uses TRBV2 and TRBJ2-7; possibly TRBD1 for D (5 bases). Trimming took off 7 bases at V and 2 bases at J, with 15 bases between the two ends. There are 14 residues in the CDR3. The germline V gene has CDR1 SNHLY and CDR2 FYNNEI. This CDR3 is CASTIGRAPYEQYF. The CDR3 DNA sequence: TGTGCCAGCACGATCGGCAGGGCTCCCTACGAGCAGTACTTC.

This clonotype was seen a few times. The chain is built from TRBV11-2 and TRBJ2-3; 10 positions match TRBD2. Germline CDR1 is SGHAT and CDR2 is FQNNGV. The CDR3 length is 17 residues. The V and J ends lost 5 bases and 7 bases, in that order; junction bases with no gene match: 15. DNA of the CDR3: TGTGCCAGCAGCCCCCGCTCCACTAGCGGGATTAGGAATACGCAGTATTTT. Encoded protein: CASSPRSTSGIRNTQYF.

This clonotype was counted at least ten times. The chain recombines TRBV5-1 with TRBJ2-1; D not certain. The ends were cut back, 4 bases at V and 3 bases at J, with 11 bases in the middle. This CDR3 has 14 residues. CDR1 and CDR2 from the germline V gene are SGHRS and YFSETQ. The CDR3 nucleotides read TGCGCCAGCAGCCCGAGACTGTACTACAATGAGCAGTTCTTC. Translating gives CASSPRLYYNEQFF. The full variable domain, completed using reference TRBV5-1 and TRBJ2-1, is KAGVTQTPRYLIKTRGQQVTLSCSPISGHRSVSWYQQTPGQGLQFLFEYFSETQRNKGNFPGRFSGRQFSNSRSEMNVSTLELGDSALYLCASSPRLYYNEQFFGPGTRLTVL.